These T cell receptor beta chains were read from a single sample in a study of T cells after yellow fever vaccination. One entry per CDR3 protein, called by TCRdb with MiXCR from the 5' RACE reads. In the table there are a few hundred thousand distinct CDR3 sequences, about 7% of which are singletons. Sequenced here: CD4+ T cells sorted from PBMCs, sampled on the day of the yellow fever booster vaccination. The source is a man aged 25 to 40 who received the YFV17D yellow fever vaccine. CDR3s include the opening cysteine and the closing phenylalanine or tryptophan. D genes are given only for firm matches. Expanded clones get a size class; other rows say once, few or many, or leave the size out.

size,V,D,J,DNA,CDR3
NA,TRBV21-1,NA,TRBJ1-5,TGTGCCAGCAGCCCAAAACAGGGAGCGTATCAGCCCCAGCATTTT,CASSPKQGAYQPQHF
few,TRBV15,NA,TRBJ1-5,TGTGCCACCGAAAAAGGGCAGCTTAATAGCAATCAGCCCCAGCATTTT,CATEKGQLNSNQPQHF
NA,TRBV5-1,TRBD2,TRBJ2-1,TGCGCCAGTTCCAGGACGGGCGGGAGTTGGGTTATGAATGAGCAGTTCTTC,CASSRTGGSWVMNEQFF
many,TRBV29-1,NA,TRBJ2-3,TGCAGCGCCCGAGAATATGAGGATACGCAGTATTTT,CSAREYEDTQYF
many,TRBV11-2,NA,TRBJ1-3,TGTGCCAGCAGCTTAGAGAGCTCTGGAAACACCATATATTTT,CASSLESSGNTIYF
many,TRBV7-2,TRBD2,TRBJ2-7,TGTGCAACCACTAGCGGGAGGGCCCCCTACGAGCAGTACTTC,CATTSGRAPYEQYF
NA,TRBV12-3/TRBV12-4,TRBD2,TRBJ2-7,TGTGCCAGCAGACTTCTAGCGGGCGGCTCCTACGAGCAGTACTTC,CASRLLAGGSYEQYF
NA,TRBV5-1,NA,TRBJ1-1,TGCGCCAGCAGCTTGGGGGGGGCGCGAACTGAAGCTTTCTTT,CASSLGGARTEAFF
few,TRBV6-1,NA,TRBJ2-1,TGTGCCAGCAGTCCAAGGAGCCGCCATGGAAGGGGAGGCAATGAGCAGTTCTTC,CASSPRSRHGRGGNEQFF
few,TRBV14,NA,TRBJ2-2,TGTGCCAGCAGCCCTCTTCTTCGGGGGTACACCGGGGAGCTGTTTTTT,CASSPLLRGYTGELFF
NA,TRBV5-5,NA,TRBJ1-2,TGTGCCAGCAGCTCGGGCCCCCCGGGTGCCAACTATGGCTACACCTTC,CASSSGPPGANYGYTF
many,TRBV10-3,TRBD1,TRBJ1-5,TGTGCCATCAGAAATGGACAGGCGAATCAGCCCCAGCATTTT,CAIRNGQANQPQHF
NA,TRBV11-2,NA,TRBJ2-3,TGTGCCAGCAGCTTAGATCCAGGTGGCTATACGCAGTATTTT,CASSLDPGGYTQYF
NA,TRBV27,NA,TRBJ1-1,TGTGCCAGCAGTTTACTGGGGACAAACACTGAAGCTTTCTTT,CASSLLGTNTEAFF
many,TRBV5-1,NA,TRBJ2-4,TGCGCCAGCAGCTGGGAAGGTCGGGACATTCAGTACTTC,CASSWEGRDIQYF
many,TRBV5-1,TRBD1,TRBJ2-3,TGCGCCAGCAGCTCGGACAGGAACACAGATACGCAGTATTTT,CASSSDRNTDTQYF
few,TRBV20-1,TRBD1,TRBJ2-7,TGCAGTGCTAGCAGGGGGTCTCCAGATAGGGAGCAGTACTTC,CSASRGSPDREQYF
NA,TRBV20-1,NA,TRBJ1-1,TGCAGTGCTAGATTTAGGAACACTGAAGCTTTCTTT,CSARFRNTEAFF
many,TRBV5-1,TRBD2,TRBJ2-1,TGCGCCAGCAGCCCCGAGCGGGGAAATCAGTTCTTC,CASSPERGNQFF
few,TRBV7-2,TRBD2,TRBJ2-3,TGTGCCAGCAGCCTCCGACTAGCGGGAGTAGGAGATACGCAGTATTTT,CASSLRLAGVGDTQYF
few,TRBV5-6,TRBD1,TRBJ1-5,TGTGCCAGCAGCCCCATGTTGGGGACAGGGGTTGAAAGCAATCAGCCCCAGCATTTT,CASSPMLGTGVESNQPQHF
few,TRBV11-2,TRBD1,TRBJ1-6,TGTGCCAGCAGCTTAGACGGGGGACCCGGGACAGGGGACTCACCCCTCCACTTT,CASSLDGGPGTGDSPLHF
many,TRBV12-3/TRBV12-4,TRBD2,TRBJ2-1,TGTGCCAGCAGTTTGGGGCTAGCGGGATCGTTGCAGTTCTTC,CASSLGLAGSLQFF
once,TRBV20-1,NA,TRBJ2-5,TGCAGTGCCCTTATTGGTGGCGAGACCCAGTACTTC,CSALIGGETQYF
many,TRBV12-3/TRBV12-4,NA,TRBJ1-3,TGTGCCAGCAGCCGCGGGGCCTCTGGAAACACCATATATTTT,CASSRGASGNTIYF
NA,TRBV10-3,NA,TRBJ1-1,TGTGCCATCAGACCCGGACGGCACATGAACACTGAAGCTTTCTTT,CAIRPGRHMNTEAFF